These 30 T cell receptor beta chains were sequenced from one sample in a study of PD-1 blockade in classical Hodgkin lymphoma. Clones were read by immunoSEQ multiplex PCR, and TCRdb kept only the in-frame ones, dropping some. This table has tens of thousands of clones, 94% appearing once. Time point defined: newly diagnosed, previously untreated cHL patient sample. Sequenced sample: peripheral blood mononuclear cells (PBMCs). These TCRs come from a human donor with classical Hodgkin lymphoma.

The gene calls are TRBV7-2 and TRBJ1-1; weak D call: TRBD1 (5 bases). Germline lookup yields CDR1 SGHTA and CDR2 FQGNSA. V was clipped by 5 bases and J by 5 bases, with 15 bases between them. CDR3 length: 14 amino acids. CDR3 region: CASSPGLPGTEAFF. The CDR3 nucleotides are TGTGCCAGCAGCCCAGGGCTCCCCGGGACTGAAGCTTTCTTT.

V is TRBV19 and J is TRBJ2-5; 8 bases line up with TRBD2. With 5 bases clipped from V and 4 bases from J, the junction kept 12 bases outside the gene matches. This CDR3 has 16 amino acids. From germline, CDR1 is LNHDA and CDR2 SQIVND (reference sequence). CDR3 nucleotides: TGTGCCAGTAGTGTCCTCACCCCGGGAGGGGGAGAGACCCAGTACTTC. Amino acid sequence: CASSVLTPGGGETQYF.

V and J are TRBV28 and TRBJ1-6; D might be TRBD1 (6 bases). CDR3 size: 16 residues. Trimming pared 1 base from V and 7 bases from J, leaving 14 bases between. Germline V gives CDR1 MDHEN, CDR2 SYDVKM. DNA of the CDR3: TGTGCCAGCAGTTTATTCCGGGGGGCAAACAATTCACCCCTCCACTTT. It is translated as CASSLFRGANNSPLHF.

The V gene is TRBV7-2, the J gene TRBJ2-7; D gene uncertain. The CDR3 has 13 residues. Germline CDR1 and CDR2: SGHTA and FQGNSA. V lost 5 bases, J lost 5 bases, and 13 bases lay in between. CDR3 amino acids: CASSRFGVNEQYF. As DNA, the CDR3 is TGTGCCAGCAGCCGTTTTGGGGTGAACGAGCAGTACTTC.

V gene TRBV15 combines with J gene TRBJ1-2, with D perhaps TRBD1 (6 bases). From germline, CDR1 is LNHNV and CDR2 YYDKDF (reference sequence). The V and J ends lost 0 bases and 7 bases respectively, with 15 bases between them. This CDR3 has 15 amino acids. The CDR3 DNA is TGTGCCACCAGCAGAGAGGTCCCAGGGGAGGGTGGCTACACCTTC. Translation gives CATSREVPGEGGYTF.

The chain uses TRBV6-1 and TRBJ2-6; D is undetermined. The CDR3 has 15 amino acids. Trimming removed 4 bases at V and 4 bases at J, with 11 bases between. Germline V gene lookup returns CDR1 MNHNS and CDR2 SASEGT. The CDR3 nucleotides read TGTGCCAGCAGTGCCGTGGGTACAGGGGCCAACGTCCTGACTTTC. This translates into CASSAVGTGANVLTF.

This clone was seen just once. The rearrangement joins TRBV19 to TRBJ2-1, with TRBD2 as a possible D gene (7 bases). There are 17 residues in the CDR3. The germline gives CDR1 LNHDA, CDR2 SQIVND (reference sequence). Trimming pared 7 bases from V and 1 base from J, leaving 20 bases between. In DNA, the CDR3 is TGTGCCAGTACCCCGTTAGGGGGGGGGCGGTCCTACAATGAGCAGTTCTTC. Its protein product is CASTPLGGGRSYNEQFF.

The rearrangement links TRBV5-6 to TRBJ2-7; D is unclear. This CDR3 comprises 13 residues. V lost 2 bases to trimming and J lost 0 bases, with 6 bases between them. The germline CDR1 and CDR2 sequences are SGHDT and YYEEEE. The CDR3 nucleotides read TGTGCCAGCAGCTTCCGGGTCTCCTACGAGCAGTACTTC. Translated: CASSFRVSYEQYF.

V gene TRBV30 combines with J gene TRBJ2-3; a possible D gene is TRBD2 (5 bases). The CDR3 has 15 amino acids. Germline V lookup: CDR1 GTSNPN, CDR2 SVGIG (reference sequence). V was clipped by 4 bases and J by 2 bases, with 16 bases between them. The CDR3 reads CAWTRLPGYTDTQYF. CDR3 nucleotide sequence: TGTGCCTGGACACGCCTTCCGGGGTACACAGATACGCAGTATTTT.

This clone was seen just once. The rearrangement joins TRBV9 to TRBJ1-6, with a tentative D call TRBD1 (5 bases). This CDR3 comprises 16 residues. Germline lookup yields CDR1 SGDLS and CDR2 YYNGEE. V shed 0 bases and J shed 7 bases, with 14 bases lying between them. The CDR3 sequence is CASSVDPGGVNSPLHF. CDR3 nucleotide sequence: TGTGCCAGCAGCGTAGACCCTGGGGGGGTGAATTCACCCCTCCACTTT.

This clone was picked up one time. The J gene is TRBJ1-1, the V gene TRBV7-2, with 8 bases that match TRBD1. Per germline, CDR1 SGHTA and CDR2 FQGNSA. CDR3 length: 18 residues. V lost 5 bases, J lost 5 bases, and 19 bases stayed unmatched. The CDR3, as DNA: TGTGCCAGCAGCACCCGGACAGGGTTGGATGGCAGGAAGACTGAAGCTTTCTTT. It is translated as CASSTRTGLDGRKTEAFF.

This chain joins TRBV19 and TRBJ1-2; a possible D gene is TRBD1 (6 bases). The CDR3 contains 14 residues. CDR1 is LNHDA, CDR2 SQIVND, per germline (reference sequence). V dropped 1 base and J dropped 4 bases, with 10 bases sitting between them. CDR3 in amino acids: CASSIAGVSYGYTF. CDR3 DNA sequence: TGTGCCAGTAGTATAGCAGGGGTATCCTATGGCTACACCTTC.

V is TRBV28 and J is TRBJ2-2; D is unresolved. The CDR3 is made up of 16 amino acids. Germline V gene data show CDR1 as MDHEN and CDR2 as SYDVKM. The V and J ends lost 4 bases and 5 bases respectively, with 17 bases between them. The CDR3 DNA is TGTGCCAGCAGTTCCCCGGGCCGGCAAAAGACCGGGGAGCTGTTTTTT. It specifies CASSSPGRQKTGELFF.

This sequence joins TRBV9 and TRBJ1-1, with D possibly being TRBD1 (5 bases). V shed 4 bases and J shed 3 bases, with 25 bases lying between them. CDR1 is SGDLS, CDR2 YYNGEE, per germline. The CDR3 spans 18 residues. The CDR3: CASSPQFYPGGMDTEAFF. The CDR3 DNA follows: TGTGCCAGCAGCCCCCAGTTTTATCCCGGGGGTATGGACACTGAAGCTTTCTTT.

The chain employs TRBV5-8 and TRBJ2-7, with 10 positions matching TRBD1. V shed 2 bases, J shed 0 bases, and the junction held 5 bases outside the gene matches. The germline V gene has CDR1 SGHTS and CDR2 YDEGEE. The CDR3 totals 16 residues. The chain's CDR3 is CASSFRRTGGSYEQYF. In DNA form, the CDR3 reads TGTGCCAGCAGCTTTCGACGGACAGGGGGCTCCTACGAGCAGTACTTC.

CDR3 sequence (DNA): TGTGCCAGCAGCTCCTTCTGGGACTTGGGGTTCGGGGGGCAGTTCTTC. Translated, it gives CASSSFWDLGFGGQFF. The chain carries TRBV7-2 and TRBJ2-1, with D perhaps TRBD2 (6 bases). The germline CDR1 and CDR2 sequences are SGHTA and FQGNSA. This CDR3 contains 16 residues. V lost 4 bases and J 12 bases, leaving 25 bases between the germline ends.

This rearrangement joins TRBV11-2 to TRBJ2-2; D is ambiguous. Trimming took off 1 base at V and 6 bases at J, with 15 bases between the two ends. This CDR3 spans 16 amino acids. Germline CDR1 reads SGHAT; CDR2 reads FQNNGV. The CDR3 loop reads CASSLVPSTAAGELFF. The CDR3 DNA reads TGTGCCAGCAGCTTAGTACCCTCCACCGCGGCCGGGGAGCTGTTTTTT.

This clone was detected once. V usage is TRBV19 and J usage is TRBJ1-5; no clear D. The CDR3 runs to 13 residues. CDR1 and CDR2 from the germline V gene are LNHDA and SQIVND (reference sequence). Trimming took off 0 bases at V and 5 bases at J, with 5 bases between the two ends. The CDR3 nucleotides read TGTGCCAGTAGTATAGAGAGGGATCAGCCCCAGCATTTT. It is translated as CASSIERDQPQHF.

The chain links TRBV2 to TRBJ1-3, with D maybe TRBD1 (5 bases). V shed 1 base and J shed 8 bases, with 18 bases lying between them. The CDR3 runs to 16 residues. Germline CDR1 is SNHLY and CDR2 is FYNNEI. As DNA, the CDR3 is TGTGCCAGCAGTGAAGTCCGGGGGGGAGTGCGAGACACCATATATTTT. This encodes CASSEVRGGVRDTIYF. Based on the CDR3 plus reference TRBV2 and TRBJ1-3, the full variable domain is EPEVTQTPSHQVTQMGQEVILRCVPISNHLYFYWYRQILGQKVEFLVSFYNNEISEKSEIFDDQFSVERPDGSNFTLKIRSTKLEDSAMYFCASSEVRGGVRDTIYFGEGSWLTVV.

The chain links TRBV7-2 to TRBJ2-3, with 11 bases that match TRBD2. CDR3 length: 18 amino acids. Germline-derived CDR1 and CDR2 are SGHTA and FQGNSA. J was trimmed by 2 bases and V by 0 bases; bases with no gene match: 7. CDR3 coding DNA: TGTGCCAGCAGCTTAGCTCCCGTGACTAGCGGGGCCACAGATACGCAGTATTTT. This encodes CASSLAPVTSGATDTQYF.

CDR3 coding DNA: TGTGCCAGCAGCTCCGATCTGAACACTGAAGCTTTCTTT. This sequence encodes CASSSDLNTEAFF. The J gene is TRBJ1-1, the V gene TRBV5-6; D is unclear. This CDR3 is built from 13 residues. Trimming cost V 3 bases and J 0 bases, with 6 bases left between them. The germline gives CDR1 SGHDT, CDR2 YYEEEE.

The chain has TRBV7-5 and TRBJ2-1. TRBV7-5 is listed as a pseudogene. CDR3 length: 16 amino acids. The CDR3 spells CARSSPKGSPYNEQFF. CDR3 DNA: TGTGCCAGAAGCTCTCCCAAAGGGTCCCCCTACAATGAGCAGTTCTTC.

This clone was counted once. The chain recombines TRBV28 with TRBJ2-7, with 9 positions matching TRBD2. Trimming at V came to 5 bases and at J to 4 bases, leaving 6 bases not matched to a gene. This CDR3 comprises 14 residues. Germline CDR1 and CDR2: MDHEN and SYDVKM. CDR3 amino acids: CASSISGGLYEQYF. CDR3 DNA: TGTGCCAGCAGTATTAGCGGGGGCCTATACGAGCAGTACTTC.

Concerning this clone itself: At one boundary the junction diverges from the germline segment, which might be a read error. The sample carries other DNA sequences with the same CDR3. The chain combines TRBV5-1 with TRBJ2-4, with 8 bases that match TRBD1. The germline CDR1 and CDR2 sequences are SGHRS and YFSETQ. The CDR3 is made up of 19 amino acids. The CDR3 DNA reads as TGCGCCAGCAGCTCAGATTTCGGGACAGGAAACCTAGCCAAAAATATTCAGTACTTC. This encodes CASSSDFGTGNLAKNIQYF.

The genes are TRBV5-1 and TRBJ1-1, with unresolved D. Trimming took 0 bases from V and 3 from J, leaving 6 bases between them. Germline V CDR1 and CDR2: SGHRS, YFSETQ. This CDR3 has 13 amino acids. The CDR3 is CASSLGGDTEAFF. The CDR3 DNA is TGCGCCAGCAGCTTGGGCGGGGACACTGAAGCTTTCTTT. Supplemented by reference TRBV5-1 and TRBJ1-1, the full variable domain reads KAGVTQTPRYLIKTRGQQVTLSCSPISGHRSVSWYQQTPGQGLQFLFEYFSETQRNKGNFPGRFSGRQFSNSRSEMNVSTLELGDSALYLCASSLGGDTEAFFGQGTRLTVV.

The chain links TRBV5-1 to TRBJ2-7; D not certain. Germline V CDR1 and CDR2: SGHRS, YFSETQ. This CDR3 is built from 15 residues. V was cut by 0 bases and J by 1 base, with 11 bases left in between. CDR3: CASSLAPGRSYEQYF. The DNA of the CDR3 is TGCGCCAGCAGCTTGGCCCCAGGTCGATCCTACGAGCAGTACTTC.

This chain uses TRBV6-5 with TRBJ2-4, with 8 bases aligning to TRBD2. V lost 6 bases and J lost 5; bases outside the gene matches: 6. Germline V gene sequence: CDR1 MNHEY, CDR2 SVGAGI. The CDR3 has 14 amino acids. The CDR3 DNA sequence: TGTGCCAGCAGGCCTAGCGGGTATGAAAACATTCAGTACTTC. Protein product: CASRPSGYENIQYF.

V and J are TRBV28 and TRBJ2-7; the D is unclear. V was trimmed by 8 bases and J by 4 bases, leaving 6 bases between them. Germline-derived CDR1 and CDR2 are MDHEN and SYDVKM. This CDR3 is 10 amino acids long. The CDR3 DNA is TGTGCCAGCCTTATGTACGAGCAGTACTTC. Translated, it gives CASLMYEQYF.

The J gene is TRBJ2-2, the V gene TRBV19; 8 nucleotides line up with TRBD1. This CDR3 contains 14 residues. The V gene end was trimmed by 10 bases and the J gene end by 3 bases; junction bases not matched to a gene: 7. Germline assignment: CDR1 LNHDA and CDR2 SQIVND (reference sequence). The CDR3 sequence is CATTPDRDTGELFF. CDR3 DNA sequence: TGTGCCACCACTCCGGACAGGGACACCGGGGAGCTGTTTTTT.

The V call is TRBV5-1, the J call TRBJ1-6; D is possibly TRBD1 (5 bases). The germline V gene has CDR1 SGHRS and CDR2 YFSETQ. The CDR3 covers 15 residues. Trimming removed 4 bases from V and 5 bases from J, with 13 bases in between. CDR3 nucleotide sequence: TGCGCCAGCAGCGTGGGGGTTTCGGATAATTCACCCCTCCACTTT. Its protein product is CASSVGVSDNSPLHF.